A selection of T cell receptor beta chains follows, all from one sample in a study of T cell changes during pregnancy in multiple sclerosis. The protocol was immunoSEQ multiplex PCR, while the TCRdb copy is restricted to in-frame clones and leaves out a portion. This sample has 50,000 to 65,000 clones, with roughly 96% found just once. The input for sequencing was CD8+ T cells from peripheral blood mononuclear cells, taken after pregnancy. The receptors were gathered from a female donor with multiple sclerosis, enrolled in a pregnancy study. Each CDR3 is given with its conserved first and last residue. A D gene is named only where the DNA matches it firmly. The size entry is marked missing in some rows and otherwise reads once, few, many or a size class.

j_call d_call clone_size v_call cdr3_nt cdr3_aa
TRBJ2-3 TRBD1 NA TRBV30 TGTGCCGGGACAGGGAAGCGCACAGATACGCAGTATTTT CAGTGKRTDTQYF
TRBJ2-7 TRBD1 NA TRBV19 TGTGCCAGTAGTATTGACAGGGAAGGCGAGCAGTACTTC CASSIDREGEQYF
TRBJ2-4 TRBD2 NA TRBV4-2 TGTGCCAGCAGCCAAGAGGGTTGGGGGGGAGCCAAAAACATTCAGTACTTC CASSQEGWGGAKNIQYF
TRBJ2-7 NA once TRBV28 TGTGCCAGCAGTTCCCGGGACTTCTCCTACGAGCAGTACTTC CASSSRDFSYEQYF
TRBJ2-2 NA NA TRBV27 TGTGCCAGCAGGGGGGACTGGGACTCCGGGGAGCTGTTTTTT CASRGDWDSGELFF
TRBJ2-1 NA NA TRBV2 TGTGCCAGCAGTGAAGGCCGCCTACCGAACAATGAGCAGTTCTTC CASSEGRLPNNEQFF
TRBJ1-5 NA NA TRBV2 TGTGCCAGCAGTGGTTTAGGCGGGGGAGGTAGCAATCAGCCCCAGCATTTT CASSGLGGGGSNQPQHF
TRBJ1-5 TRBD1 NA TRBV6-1 TGTGCCAGCAGTGAAGACAGGGGGATCAATCAGCCCCAGCATTTT CASSEDRGINQPQHF
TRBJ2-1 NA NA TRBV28 TGTGCCAGCGGGGAGGCGGACTACAATGAGCAGTTCTTC CASGEADYNEQFF
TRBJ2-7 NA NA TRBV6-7 TGTGCCAGCAGTTACTCGAACGGGAGAGCTTTCTACGAGCAGTACTTC CASSYSNGRAFYEQYF
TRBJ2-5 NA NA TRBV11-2 TGTGCCAGCAACACGGGACTTTCAGAGACCCAGTACTTC CASNTGLSETQYF
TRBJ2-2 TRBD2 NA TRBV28 TGTGCCAGCTGTAGCGGGAGGGACACCGGGGAGCTGTTTTTT CASCSGRDTGELFF
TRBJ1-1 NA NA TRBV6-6 TGTGCCAGCAGTTACTCGTGGGCAAACATGAACACTGAAGCTTTCTTT CASSYSWANMNTEAFF
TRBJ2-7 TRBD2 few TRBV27 TGTGCCAGCAGTCCGTCGGGACTAGCGGGGAACTCCTACGAGCAGTACTTC CASSPSGLAGNSYEQYF
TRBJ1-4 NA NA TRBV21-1 TGTGCCAGCAGTTGCACCGGGACAGGGCGTGAAAAACTGTTTTTT CASSCTGTGREKLFF
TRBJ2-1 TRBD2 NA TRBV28 TGTGCCAGCCAAGGACTAGCGGGAAACAATGAGCAGTTCTTC CASQGLAGNNEQFF
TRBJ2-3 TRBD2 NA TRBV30 TGTGCCTGGGGACTAGGAGGCCCAGATACGCAGTATTTT CAWGLGGPDTQYF
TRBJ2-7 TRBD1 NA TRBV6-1 TGTGCCAGCCCCGGGACAGGGGGCTACGAGCAGTACTTC CASPGTGGYEQYF
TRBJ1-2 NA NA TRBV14 TGTGCCAGCAGCCAAGAGTCGGGGTCCTATGGCTACACCTTC CASSQESGSYGYTF
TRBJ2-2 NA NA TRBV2 TGTGCCAGCCTGGGACTTGACACCGGGGAGCTGTTTTTT CASLGLDTGELFF
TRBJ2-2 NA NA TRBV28 TGTGCCAGCAGTTTATCGGGGGAGCTGTTTTTT CASSLSGELFF
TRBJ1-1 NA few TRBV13 TGTGCCAGCAGCCTCCTTAACACTGAAGCTTTCTTT CASSLLNTEAFF
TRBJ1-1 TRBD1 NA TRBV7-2 TGTGCCAGCAGCTTAATGGGACAGGGGAATGAAGCTTTCTTT CASSLMGQGNEAFF
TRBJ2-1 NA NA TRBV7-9 TGTGCCAGCAGCTTAGTAGCAGGGCGCTACAATGAGCAGTTCTTC CASSLVAGRYNEQFF
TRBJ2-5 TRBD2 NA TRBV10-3 TGTGCCATCAGTGACCTAGCGGGACAAGAGACCCAGTACTTC CAISDLAGQETQYF
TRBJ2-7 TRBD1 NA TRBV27 TGTGCCAGCACCGGGACAGATTCCTACGAGCAGTACTTC CASTGTDSYEQYF
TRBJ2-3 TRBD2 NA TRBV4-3 TGCGCCAGCAGCCAAGATCTTACTAGCGGGAGCACAGATACGCAGTATTTT CASSQDLTSGSTDTQYF
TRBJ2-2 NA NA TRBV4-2 TGTGCCAGCAGCCAAGGACTAGGATGGATCGGGGAGCTGTTTTTT CASSQGLGWIGELFF
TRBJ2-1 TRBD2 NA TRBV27 TGTGCCAGCACCTTACTAACTAGCGGGACGAATGAGCAGTTCTTC CASTLLTSGTNEQFF
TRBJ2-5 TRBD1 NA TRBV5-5 TGTGCCAGCAGCGATCCGGGACAGGGGGGAGGCAACCAAGAGACCCAGTACTTC CASSDPGQGGGNQETQYF
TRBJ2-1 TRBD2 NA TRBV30 TGTGCCTGGAGCGGTAGCGGGAGCCCCGGGTCCTACAATGAGCAGTTCTTC CAWSGSGSPGSYNEQFF
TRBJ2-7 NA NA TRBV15 TGTGCCACCAGCAGAGACCGGGGAAGCTCCTACGAGCAGTACTTC CATSRDRGSSYEQYF
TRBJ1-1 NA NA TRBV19 TGTGCCAGTAGTTCAGGGGACGCCAGCTCTGAAGCTTTCTTT CASSSGDASSEAFF
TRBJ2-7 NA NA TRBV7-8 TGTGCCAGCAGCTACCGTCTGGCGGGAAAATTGAGGGAGCAGTACTTC CASSYRLAGKLREQYF
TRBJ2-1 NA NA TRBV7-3 TGTGCCAGCAGCTTCGGGGTCGACCTTTACAATGAGCAGTTCTTC CASSFGVDLYNEQFF
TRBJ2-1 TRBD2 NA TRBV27 TGTGCCAGCAGTTCGGGACCAGGAGGGAGGGATGAGCAGTTCTTC CASSSGPGGRDEQFF
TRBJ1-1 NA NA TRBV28 TGTGCCAGCAGTTTTGGGGGCTACACTGAAGCTTTCTTT CASSFGGYTEAFF
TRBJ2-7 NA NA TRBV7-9 TGTGCCAGCAGCTCACTCCGGGACACATCCTACGAGCAGTACTTC CASSSLRDTSYEQYF
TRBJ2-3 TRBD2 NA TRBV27 TGTGCCAGCGGGGACCCGGGGGACTACTCTAACACAGATACGCAGTATTTT CASGDPGDYSNTDTQYF
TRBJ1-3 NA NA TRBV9 TGTGCCAGCAGTGAGATTTCTGGAAACACCATATATTTT CASSEISGNTIYF
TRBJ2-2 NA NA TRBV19 TGTGCCAGTAGTATGCGGGAGAACACCGGGGAGCTGTTTTTT CASSMRENTGELFF
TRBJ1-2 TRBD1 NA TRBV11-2 TGTGCCAGCAGCTCTATCCCGGGACAGGGGGCAGGAGGCTACACCTTC CASSSIPGQGAGGYTF
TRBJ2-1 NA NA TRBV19 TGTGCCAGTAGCCCCCCGACTTATGAGCAGTTCTTC CASSPPTYEQFF
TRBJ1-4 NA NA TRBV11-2 TGTGCCAGCAGCTTGTACGACCAGGGCTTTATGGAACTGTTTTTT CASSLYDQGFMELFF
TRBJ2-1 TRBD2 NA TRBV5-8 TGTGCCAGCAGCGCGGGACTAGCGGCCCTCAATGAGCAGTTCTTC CASSAGLAALNEQFF